This T cell receptor (beta chain) was profiled in a study of T cell changes during pregnancy in multiple sclerosis. Clones were sequenced by immunoSEQ multiplex PCR, and TCRdb holds only the in-frame ones, with some missing. The sample yields 70,000 to 100,000 clones, about 94% seen once. The CDR3 is 14 amino acids. Deletions cut 4 bases from V and 8 bases from J, with 16 bases between. Germline V CDR1 and CDR2: SGHKS, YYEKEE (reference sequence). The sequence derives from a female donor in good health, enrolled as a control in a pregnancy study. The material sequenced was peripheral blood, taken in the third trimester of pregnancy. The chain recombines TRBV5-5 with TRBJ2-1, with D possibly matching TRBD2 (5 bases). The CDR3, as DNA: TGTGCCAGCAGCCCACCCCCGGGGTGGGATGAGCAGTTCTTC. It codes for CASSPPPGWDEQFF.